The clone carrying this T cell receptor beta chain was seen at least ten times. Trimming removed 0 bases from V and 9 bases from J, with 16 bases in between. Germline V gene sequence: CDR1 SGHRS, CDR2 YFSETQ. There are 15 residues in the CDR3. This entry comes from a study of T-cell reconstitution after alpha-beta-depleted transplantation in children. The TCRbeta library was prepared with unique molecular identifiers. TCRdb fed the PCR reads into MiXCR, producing one record per CDR3 protein. The profile shows over 100,000 distinct CDR3 sequences, 4.5% to 7.5% of them singletons. V usage is TRBV5-1 and J usage is TRBJ2-1; TRBD1 might be the D (5 bases). The clonotype comes from a female patient between 2 and 10 years old who had a stem cell transplant for Fanconi anemia, so the T cells may come from the graft donor. Sequenced material: PBMCs, mostly from graft donor cells, taken 60 days after TCRalphabeta/CD19-depleted stem cell transplant. The CDR3 DNA is TGCGCCAGCAGCTTGGCAGGATACAATCAGGGTGAGCAGTTCTTC. Translating it yields CASSLAGYNQGEQFF. Full variable domain (rest looked up from reference TRBV5-1 and TRBJ2-1): KAGVTQTPRYLIKTRGQQVTLSCSPISGHRSVSWYQQTPGQGLQFLFEYFSETQRNKGNFPGRFSGRQFSNSRSEMNVSTLELGDSALYLCASSLAGYNQGEQFFGPGTRLTVL.